This TCR beta chain was observed in a study of control samples from healthy donors and cancer patients. The data were produced by immunoSEQ multiplex PCR, yet TCRdb's version contains in-frame clones alone and is incomplete. The table shows some 150,000 clones, with around 90% occurring only once. The specimen was blood. This TCR was sampled from a young man in good health.

CDR3 loop: CASSLGQGGSTEAFF. Here the CDR3 DNA reads TGCGCCAGCAGCCTGGGGCAGGGAGGGAGCACTGAAGCTTTCTTT. This rearrangement joins TRBV5-1 to TRBJ1-1, with a possible D match to TRBD1 (5 bases). Trimming shortened V by 4 bases and J by 4 bases, and 17 bases separated the two germline ends. Germline assignment: CDR1 SGHRS and CDR2 YFSETQ. This CDR3 spans 15 amino acids.